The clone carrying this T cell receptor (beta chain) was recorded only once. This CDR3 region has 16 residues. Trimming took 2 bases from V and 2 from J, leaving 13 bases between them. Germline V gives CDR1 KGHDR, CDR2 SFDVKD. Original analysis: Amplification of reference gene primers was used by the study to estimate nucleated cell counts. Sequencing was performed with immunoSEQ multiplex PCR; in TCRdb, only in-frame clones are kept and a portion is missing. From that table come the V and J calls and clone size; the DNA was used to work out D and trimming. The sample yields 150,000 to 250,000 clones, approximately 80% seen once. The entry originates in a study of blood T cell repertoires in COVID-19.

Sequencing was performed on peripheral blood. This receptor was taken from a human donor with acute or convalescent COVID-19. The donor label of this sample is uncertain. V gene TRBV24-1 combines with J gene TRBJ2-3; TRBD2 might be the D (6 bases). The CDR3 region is CATSDWGVGLTDTQYF. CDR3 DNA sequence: TGTGCCACCAGTGATTGGGGGGTAGGACTCACAGATACGCAGTATTTT.